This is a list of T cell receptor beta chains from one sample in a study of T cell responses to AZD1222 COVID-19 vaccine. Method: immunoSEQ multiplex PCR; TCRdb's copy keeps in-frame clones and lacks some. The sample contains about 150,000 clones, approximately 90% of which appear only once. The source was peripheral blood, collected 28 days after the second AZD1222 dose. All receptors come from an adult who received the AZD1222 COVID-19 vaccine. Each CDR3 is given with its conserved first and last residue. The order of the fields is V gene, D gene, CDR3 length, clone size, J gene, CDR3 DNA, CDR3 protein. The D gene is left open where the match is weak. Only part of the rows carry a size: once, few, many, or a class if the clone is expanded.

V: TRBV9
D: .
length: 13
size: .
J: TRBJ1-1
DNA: TGTGCCAGCAGCGTACGGGTTGAGACTGAAGCTTTCTTT
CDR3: CASSVRVETEAFF

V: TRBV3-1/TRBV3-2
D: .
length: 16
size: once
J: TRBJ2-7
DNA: TGTGCCAGCAGCCAAGATCCCAGAAGGATCACCTACGAGCAGTACTTC
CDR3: CASSQDPRRITYEQYF

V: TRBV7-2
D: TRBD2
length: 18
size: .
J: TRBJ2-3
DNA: TGTGCCAGCAGCTTAGTGACTAGCGGGAGGACGGCCACAGATACGCAGTATTTT
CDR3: CASSLVTSGRTATDTQYF

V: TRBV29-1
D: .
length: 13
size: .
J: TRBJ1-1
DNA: TGCAGCGTTTGCCGGACAGAGGCAACTGAAGCTTTCTTT
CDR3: CSVCRTEATEAFF

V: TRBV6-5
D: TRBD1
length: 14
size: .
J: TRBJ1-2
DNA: TGTGCCAGCACCCACCAGACAGGGGCCTATGGCTACACCTTC
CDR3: CASTHQTGAYGYTF

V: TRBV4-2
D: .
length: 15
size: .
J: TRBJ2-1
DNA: TGTGCCAGCAGCCCCCCTGAGGTTTCTTACAATGAGCAGTTCTTC
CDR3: CASSPPEVSYNEQFF

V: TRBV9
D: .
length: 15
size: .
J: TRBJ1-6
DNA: TGTGCCAGCAGCGCTCGGACAGCTTATAATTCACCCCTCCACTTT
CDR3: CASSARTAYNSPLHF

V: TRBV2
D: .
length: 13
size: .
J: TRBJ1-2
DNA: TGTGCCAGCACCTTGGCACTTTGGAGTGGCTACACCTTC
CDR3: CASTLALWSGYTF

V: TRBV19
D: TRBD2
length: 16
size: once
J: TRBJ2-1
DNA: TGTGCCAGTAGTATAGACAGCGGGAGGAGTATCAATGAGCAGTTCTTC
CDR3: CASSIDSGRSINEQFF

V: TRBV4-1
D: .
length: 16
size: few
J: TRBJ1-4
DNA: TGCGCCAGCAGCCAAGATAGGGGGGCAACTAATGAAAAACTGTTTTTT
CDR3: CASSQDRGATNEKLFF

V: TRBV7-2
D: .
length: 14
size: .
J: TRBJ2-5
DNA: TGTGCCAGCAGCTTAGTCATAGGTCAAGAGACCCAGTACTTC
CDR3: CASSLVIGQETQYF

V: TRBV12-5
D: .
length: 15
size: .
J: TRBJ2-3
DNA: TGTGCTAGTGGTTTGGTAGTGACAGGAACAGATACGCAGTATTTT
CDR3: CASGLVVTGTDTQYF

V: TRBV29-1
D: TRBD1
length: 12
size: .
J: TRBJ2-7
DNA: TGCAGCGTTGAGGGACAGGCGGCGGAGCAGTACTTC
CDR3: CSVEGQAAEQYF

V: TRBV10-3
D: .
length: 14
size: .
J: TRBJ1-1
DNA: TGTGCCATCAGTGAGTTGGGGGGGAACACTGAAGCTTTCTTT
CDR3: CAISELGGNTEAFF

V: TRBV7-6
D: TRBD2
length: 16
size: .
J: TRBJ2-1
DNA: TGTGCCAGCAGCTTATTGCGGGGGGATTCCTACAATGAGCAGTTCTTC
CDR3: CASSLLRGDSYNEQFF

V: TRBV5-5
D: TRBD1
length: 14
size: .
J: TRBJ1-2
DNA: TGTGCCAGCAGCGTCGACAGGGCAATCTATGGCTACACCTTC
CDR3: CASSVDRAIYGYTF

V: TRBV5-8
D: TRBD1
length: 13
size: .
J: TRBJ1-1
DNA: TGTGCCAGCGCGGACCCACTAAAGACAGGGACTTTCTTT
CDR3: CASADPLKTGTFF

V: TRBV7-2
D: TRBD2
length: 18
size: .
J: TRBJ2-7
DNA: TGTGCCAGCAGCTTACGGGGGAGAACTAGCGGAAGCTCCTACGAGCAGTACTTC
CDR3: CASSLRGRTSGSSYEQYF

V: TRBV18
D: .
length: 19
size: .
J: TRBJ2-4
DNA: TGTGCCAGCTCACCACTTAGGGATGGCGATGTACTAGCCAAAAACATTCAGTACTTC
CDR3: CASSPLRDGDVLAKNIQYF

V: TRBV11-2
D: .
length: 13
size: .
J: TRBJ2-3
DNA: TGTGCCAGCAGCTTAGAACGCACAGATACGCAGTATTTT
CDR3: CASSLERTDTQYF

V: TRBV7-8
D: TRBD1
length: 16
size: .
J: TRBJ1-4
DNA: TGTGCCAGCAGCTTAGTAGGGGACAGGGAGGGTGAAAAACTGTTTTTT
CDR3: CASSLVGDREGEKLFF

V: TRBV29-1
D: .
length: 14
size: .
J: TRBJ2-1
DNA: TGCAGCGTCTCCGCCGACCTAGCGAACAATGAGCAGTTCTTC
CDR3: CSVSADLANNEQFF

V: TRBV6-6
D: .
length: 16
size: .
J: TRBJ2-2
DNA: TGTGCCAGCACCCTCGGGTTATCCGCGAACACCGGGGAGCTGTTTTTT
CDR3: CASTLGLSANTGELFF

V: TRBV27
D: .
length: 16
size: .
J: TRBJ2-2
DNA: TGTGCCAGCAGTTCATTCAGGGAATACAACACCGGGGAGCTGTTTTTT
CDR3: CASSSFREYNTGELFF

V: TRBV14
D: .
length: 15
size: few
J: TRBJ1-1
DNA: TGTGCCAGCAGCCGGCAGCCCCTTATGAACACTGAAGCTTTCTTT
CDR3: CASSRQPLMNTEAFF

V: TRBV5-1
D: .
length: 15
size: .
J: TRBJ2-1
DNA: TGCGCCAGCAGCCCGACATTCGACAACTACAATGAGCAGTTCTTC
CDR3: CASSPTFDNYNEQFF

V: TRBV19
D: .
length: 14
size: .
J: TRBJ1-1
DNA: TGTGCCAGTAGTATTCTCTCCATCGGGGCGGAAGCTTTCTTT
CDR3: CASSILSIGAEAFF

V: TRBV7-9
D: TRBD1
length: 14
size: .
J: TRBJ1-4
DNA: TGTGCCAGCAGCTCGGGACAGGGATACGAAAAACTGTTTTTT
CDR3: CASSSGQGYEKLFF

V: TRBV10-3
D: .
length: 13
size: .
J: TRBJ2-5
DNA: TGTGCCATCAGTCGGCAGGGGCCCGAGACCCAGTACTTC
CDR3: CAISRQGPETQYF

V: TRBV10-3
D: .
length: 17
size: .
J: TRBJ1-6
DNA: TGTGCCATCAGAGTTGGGAGCACAGGGAGAGGCGTGACACCCCTCCACTTT
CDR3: CAIRVGSTGRGVTPLHF

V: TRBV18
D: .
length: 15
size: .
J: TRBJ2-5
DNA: TGTGCCAGCTCACCGGGGGTGAAACTCCGGGAGACCCAGTACTTC
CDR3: CASSPGVKLRETQYF

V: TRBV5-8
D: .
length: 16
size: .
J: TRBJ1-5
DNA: TGTGCCAGCAGCTTGTCCCTGGGGGACTTCAATCAGCCCCAGCATTTT
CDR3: CASSLSLGDFNQPQHF

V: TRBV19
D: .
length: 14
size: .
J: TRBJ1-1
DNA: TGTGCCAGTAGTACATACCTAGGGGACACTGAAGCTTTCTTT
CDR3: CASSTYLGDTEAFF